The rows below give T cell receptor beta chains drawn from one sample of a study of Graves' ophthalmopathy and Graves' hyperthyroidism. A single record per CDR3 protein comes from TCRdb applying MiXCR to the multiplex PCR reads. This table holds 600,000 to 700,000 distinct CDR3 sequences, about 41% found once. Material for sequencing was peripheral blood. The receptors were gathered from an adult man with Graves' ophthalmopathy. Each CDR3 is given with its conserved first and last residue. The D gene is left open where the match is weak. Rows give clone size only sometimes, using once, few, many, or a class for an expanded clone.

D,size,J,length,V,DNA,CDR3
TRBD1,-,TRBJ1-1,15,TRBV5-1,TGCGCCAGCAGTCGCGAGGGACAGGGGGAGGGTGAAGCTTTCTTT,CASSREGQGEGEAFF
-,once,TRBJ1-2,13,TRBV29-1,TGCAGCGCTCCCTCCCCAGGCACCTTCGATCACACCTTC,CSAPSPGTFDHTF
TRBD1,many,TRBJ1-2,15,TRBV7-9,TGTGCCAGCAGCTTAGGGGACAGCTCGCACTATGGCTACACCTTC,CASSLGDSSHYGYTF
TRBD1,many,TRBJ1-5,16,TRBV6-1,TGTGCCAGCAGTGAAGGGGACAGGGACGGCAATCAGCCCCAGCATTTT,CASSEGDRDGNQPQHF
TRBD1,few,TRBJ1-6,18,TRBV20-1,TGCAGTGCTAGAGATTCTCCTTTTGGACAGGGAAATAATTCACCCCTCCACTTT,CSARDSPFGQGNNSPLHF
-,few,TRBJ2-5,14,TRBV4-3,TGCGCCAGCAGCCAAGATCTCGGGAAAGAGACCCAGTACTTC,CASSQDLGKETQYF
TRBD1,many,TRBJ1-1,14,TRBV25-1,TGTGCCAGCAGTGGACAGGGTGGGAACACTGAAGCTTTCTTT,CASSGQGGNTEAFF
TRBD1,-,TRBJ2-7,12,TRBV11-2,TGTGCCTGGAGGGGGACAGGGGGTGAGCAGTACTTC,CAWRGTGGEQYF
-,many,TRBJ2-7,16,TRBV7-9,TGTGCCAGCAGCTTAGACATCGGACCGAGCTCCTACGAGCAGTACTTC,CASSLDIGPSSYEQYF
-,few,TRBJ1-2,15,TRBV4-3,TGCGCCAGCAGCACCCGGGGGGGACACTTATATGGCTACACCTTC,CASSTRGGHLYGYTF
TRBD1,many,TRBJ1-5,15,TRBV5-1,TGCGCCAGCAGCCTATGGACAGGGGACAATCAGCCCCAGCATTTT,CASSLWTGDNQPQHF
-,many,TRBJ1-6,14,TRBV7-3,TGTGCCAGCAGCTTCATCGGGGGCCAATCACCCCTCCACTTT,CASSFIGGQSPLHF
-,few,TRBJ2-7,13,TRBV19,TGTGCCGGTAGTATAGGACGGACCTACGAGCAGTACTTC,CAGSIGRTYEQYF
-,many,TRBJ2-7,13,TRBV20-1,TGCAGTGCTCTACCCGACAGCCTTTACGAGCAGTACTTC,CSALPDSLYEQYF
-,many,TRBJ2-7,15,TRBV5-1,TGCGCCAGCAGCTTGGACGTTCTAGGATCCTACGAGCAGTACTTC,CASSLDVLGSYEQYF
-,many,TRBJ1-5,13,TRBV7-2,TGTGCCAGCAGCTTAGGGCAGGATCAGCCCCAGCATTTT,CASSLGQDQPQHF
-,many,TRBJ2-7,12,TRBV7-8,TGTGCCAGGCGGAGTGGGGCCTACGAGCAGTACTTC,CARRSGAYEQYF
-,-,TRBJ1-1,17,TRBV7-3,TGTGCCAGCAGCCCGAGCGGGGGCACGCCAAATACGAATGAGCAGTTCTTT,CASSPSGGTPNTNEQFF
-,-,TRBJ2-3,12,TRBV29-1,TGCAGCGTTGAAGATAGAGCAGATACGCAGTATTTT,CSVEDRADTQYF
-,-,TRBJ1-2,10,TRBV30,TGTGCCTGTTGGTCCCCCTCCTACACCTTC,CACWSPSYTF
-,many,TRBJ1-5,16,TRBV29-1,TGCAGCGTTGCGGTCGCCGGGACGTATGGCAATCAGCCCCAGCATTTT,CSVAVAGTYGNQPQHF
TRBD1,many,TRBJ1-5,15,TRBV7-2,TGTGCCAGCAGCTTGTTTACAGGGGAAAATCAGCCCCAGCATTTT,CASSLFTGENQPQHF
TRBD2,few,TRBJ2-5,15,TRBV6-1,TGTGCCAGCAGTGGGGTAGCGGGAGGGGGGGAGACCCAGTACTTC,CASSGVAGGGETQYF
TRBD1,many,TRBJ2-5,16,TRBV7-9,TGTGCCAGCAGCTTATGGGGACAGGGCGGACAAGAGACCCAGTACTTC,CASSLWGQGGQETQYF
TRBD2,once,TRBJ2-7,12,TRBV29-1,TGCAGCGTTAGCGGGAGCGATTCCGAGCAGTACTTC,CSVSGSDSEQYF
-,many,TRBJ2-5,12,TRBV29-1,TGCAGCGTCGGACAGGGAGGGGAGACCCAGTACTTC,CSVGQGGETQYF
-,-,TRBJ1-5,15,TRBV25-1,TGTGCCAGCACCGCAGGGACGAGCTACGAGCAGCCCCAGCATTTT,CASTAGTSYEQPQHF
-,-,TRBJ1-4,13,TRBV19,TGTGCCAGTAGGGGGGCGACTAATGAAAAACTGTTTTTT,CASRGATNEKLFF
-,many,TRBJ2-7,15,TRBV7-8,TGTGCCAGCAGACGAGCCGGGACAAATATCCACGAGCAGTACTTC,CASRRAGTNIHEQYF
-,many,TRBJ1-2,14,TRBV6-5,TGTGCCAGCAGCCGGCTCCCGGGGGCGCGGGGCTACACCTTC,CASSRLPGARGYTF
TRBD2,-,TRBJ2-7,15,TRBV25-1,TGTGCCAGCAGTGAGGGCGGGGGGGCTGTTGCGGAGCAGTACTTC,CASSEGGGAVAEQYF
TRBD1,-,TRBJ1-5,19,TRBV7-2,TGTGCCAGCAGCTTAGCAGGTGGGACAGGGTTTAATAGCAATCAGCCCCAGCATTTT,CASSLAGGTGFNSNQPQHF
-,few,TRBJ1-5,11,TRBV24-1,TGTGCCACCAGTGAAGGAGAGACCCAGCATTTT,CATSEGETQHF
TRBD1,many,TRBJ1-2,12,TRBV29-1,TGCAGCGTTGCAGGGGGTACCTATGGCTACACCTTC,CSVAGGTYGYTF
-,many,TRBJ1-5,13,TRBV7-2,TGTGCCAGCAGCCCCTATGGTCCTCAGCCCCAGCATTTT,CASSPYGPQPQHF
TRBD1,-,TRBJ2-2,16,TRBV7-2,TGTGCCAGCAGCTTAGATTGGGGACAGGGATCCGGGGAGCTGTTTTTT,CASSLDWGQGSGELFF
-,-,TRBJ1-1,14,TRBV6-9,TGTGCCAGCATAACGTCAGGGAGAGTAACTGAAGCTTTCTTT,CASITSGRVTEAFF
TRBD1,-,TRBJ2-6,18,TRBV11-2,TGTGCCAGCAGCTTAGGGACAGGGGGCTTTTTTGGGGCCAACGTCCTGACTTTC,CASSLGTGGFFGANVLTF
TRBD1,-,TRBJ2-7,15,TRBV7-2,TGTGCCAGCAGCTTAGGTGGGACAGATTCCTACGAGCAGTACTTC,CASSLGGTDSYEQYF
-,many,TRBJ2-5,13,TRBV29-1,TGCAGCGTTGGTGCAGGGAGCGGGGAGACCCAGTACTTC,CSVGAGSGETQYF
-,-,TRBJ1-6,13,TRBV10-3,TGTGCCATCAGTGACCCGAGGAATTCACCCCTCCACTTT,CAISDPRNSPLHF
-,few,TRBJ2-7,16,TRBV20-1,TGCAGTGCTAGAGATCCCCAGCAGGGTTTCAACTACGAGCAGTACTTC,CSARDPQQGFNYEQYF
-,few,TRBJ1-2,15,TRBV5-4,TGTGCCAGCAGCCCCGTGCTGAGCTCCTTCTATGGCTACACCTTC,CASSPVLSSFYGYTF
-,-,TRBJ1-1,12,TRBV29-1,TGCAGCTTGGGTATGGGAGGGACTGAAGCTTTCTTT,CSLGMGGTEAFF
TRBD1,many,TRBJ2-2,15,TRBV7-3,TGTGCCAGCAGCTCGACAGGGGAGAACACCGGGGAGCTGTTTTTT,CASSSTGENTGELFF